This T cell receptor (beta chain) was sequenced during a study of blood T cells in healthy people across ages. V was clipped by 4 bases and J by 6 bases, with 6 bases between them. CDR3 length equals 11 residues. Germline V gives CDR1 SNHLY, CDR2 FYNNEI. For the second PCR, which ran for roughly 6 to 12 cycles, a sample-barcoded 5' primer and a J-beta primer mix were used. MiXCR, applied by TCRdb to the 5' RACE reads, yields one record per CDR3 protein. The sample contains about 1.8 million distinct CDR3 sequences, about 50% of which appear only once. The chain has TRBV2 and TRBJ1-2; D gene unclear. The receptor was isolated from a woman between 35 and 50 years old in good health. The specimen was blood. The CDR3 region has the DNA TGTGCCAGCAGTGGATCCCATGGCTACACCTTC. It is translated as CASSGSHGYTF.